Presented here are 19 T cell receptor beta chains from one specimen sequenced in a study of beta chain features in type 1 diabetes. Every isolated RNA sample was fully reverse transcribed, so sequencing captured expressed TCRB transcripts. Here immunoSEQ multiplex PCR was the method, and the copy in TCRdb shows in-frame clones only, minus some. The sample carries about 260,000 clones, 55% to 70% recorded once. Sequenced sample: naive CD4+ T cells from blood. The receptors come from a man aged 25 to 40 in good health.

This chain connects TRBV7-2 to TRBJ2-7; TRBD2 matches 7 bases. The CDR3 has 15 residues. The trim removed 1 base at V and 6 bases at J, leaving 9 bases unmatched. CDR1 and CDR2 (germline): SGHTA, FQGNSA. CDR3 in DNA: TGTGCCAGCAGCTTAGGTGGGGCGGGAGTACTCGAGCAGTACTTC. It specifies CASSLGGAGVLEQYF.

Comment on this clone: Within the sample, other DNA sequences also encode this same CDR3. This rearrangement joins TRBV7-2 to TRBJ2-7; no definite D call. The germline V and J ends were trimmed by 0 bases and 2 bases, with 8 bases remaining between them. The germline V gene encodes CDR1 SGHTA and CDR2 FQGNSA. The CDR3 is made up of 14 amino acids. CDR3 DNA: TGTGCCAGCAGCTTAGCTCCAGGAACCTACGAGCAGTACTTC. Its protein is CASSLAPGTYEQYF.

CDR3 in amino acids: CASSRDRDDAFF. The DNA for the CDR3 is TGTGCCAGCAGCCGAGACAGGGATGATGCTTTCTTT. The chain links TRBV6-5 to TRBJ1-1; 7 bases are a match to TRBD1. The CDR3 has 12 residues. Germline V gene sequence: CDR1 MNHEY, CDR2 SVGAGI. After removal of 6 bases from V and 11 bases from J, the junction contained 9 bases not matched to a gene.

The gene calls are TRBV29-1 and TRBJ1-1; D call uncertain. The germline V gene has CDR1 SQVTM and CDR2 ANQGSEA. This CDR3 comprises 12 residues. The ends were cut back, 4 bases at V and 5 bases at J, with 11 bases in the middle. CDR3: CSVGTGGTEAFF. The CDR3 coding sequence is TGCAGCGTTGGAACGGGTGGGACTGAAGCTTTCTTT.

V and J are TRBV29-1 and TRBJ2-1; 12 positions agree with TRBD2. With V trimmed by 3 bases and J by 15 bases, 9 bases remained unmatched. CDR1 and CDR2 (germline): SQVTM, ANQGSEA. CDR3 size: 13 residues. The chain's CDR3 is CSVEGLAGGPWFF. The CDR3 DNA reads TGCAGCGTTGAGGGCCTAGCGGGGGGGCCGTGGTTCTTC.

This sequence joins TRBV29-1 and TRBJ2-1, with TRBD1 matching over 9 bases. This CDR3 has 15 residues. CDR1 is SQVTM and CDR2 is ANQGSEA in the germline V gene. The V segment lost 7 bases and the J segment 2 bases; nucleotides outside the gene matches: 9. CDR3 loop: CSATPGTGPYNEQFF. CDR3 coding DNA: TGCAGCGCTACCCCCGGGACAGGGCCCTACAATGAGCAGTTCTTC.

The V call is TRBV12-5, the J call TRBJ1-2; 7 positions match TRBD1. The ends lost 11 bases at V and 8 bases at J; junction bases unmatched: 8. The CDR3 runs to 11 residues. Per the germline V gene, CDR1 is LGHNT and CDR2 is FRNRAP. The DNA for the CDR3 is TGTGCTTACTACAGGGGTTTCGGCTACACCTTC. It is translated as CAYYRGFGYTF.

The rearrangement joins TRBV5-1 to TRBJ2-1; perhaps TRBD1 as D (6 bases). Per the germline V gene, CDR1 is SGHRS and CDR2 is YFSETQ. The CDR3 sequence is 15 residues long. V lost 5 bases and J 0 bases, leaving 12 bases between the germline ends. CDR3 in DNA: TGCGCCAGCAGACTGATACAGGGCTCCTACAATGAGCAGTTCTTC. Amino acids: CASRLIQGSYNEQFF.

The chain carries TRBV5-6 and TRBJ2-5; 8 nucleotides align to TRBD1. The V gene's germline CDR1 is SGHDT and CDR2 YYEEEE. The CDR3 spans 16 residues. Germline trimming cut 4 bases from V and 4 bases from J; bases unmatched to any gene: 12. The CDR3 spells CASSPGTGWGPETQYF. The CDR3 DNA reads TGTGCCAGCAGCCCGGGGACAGGATGGGGGCCAGAGACCCAGTACTTC.

V usage is TRBV28 and J usage is TRBJ2-1; 7 bases fit TRBD1. V dropped 4 bases and J dropped 6; count of bases not matched to a gene: 6. The CDR3 is 14 residues long. The germline V gene has CDR1 MDHEN and CDR2 SYDVKM. The CDR3 spells CASSSGTAINEQFF. In DNA, the CDR3 is TGTGCCAGCAGTTCTGGGACAGCTATCAATGAGCAGTTCTTC. Full variable domain (missing parts from reference TRBV28 and TRBJ2-1): DVKVTQSSRYLVKRTGEKVFLECVQDMDHENMFWYRQDPGLGLRLIYFSYDVKMKEKGDIPEGYSVSREKKERFSLILESASTNQTSMYLCASSSGTAINEQFFGPGTRLTVL.

This clone was counted only a few times. The chain employs TRBV28 and TRBJ2-7; 10 nucleotides match TRBD2. CDR1 is MDHEN, CDR2 SYDVKM, per germline. This CDR3 spans 15 amino acids. After removal of 6 bases from V and 5 bases from J, the junction contained 10 bases not matched to a gene. The CDR3, as DNA: TGTGCCAGCAGGCCTCTGGGACTAGCGAAAGACGAGCAGTACTTC. As protein: CASRPLGLAKDEQYF.

The chain joins TRBV5-4 to TRBJ2-5; 13 bases are shared with TRBD2. With 4 bases clipped from V and 2 bases from J, the junction kept 8 bases outside the gene matches. Per germline, CDR1 SGHNT and CDR2 YYREEE (reference sequence). The CDR3 loop spans 17 amino acids. DNA of the CDR3: TGTGCCAGCAGCCAGGGACTAGCGGGAAGACGGCAAGAGACCCAGTACTTC. Amino acids: CASSQGLAGRRQETQYF.

This clone is a singleton in its sample. The chain is built from TRBV30 and TRBJ2-1, with D perhaps TRBD2 (5 bases). Germline values: CDR1 GTSNPN, CDR2 SVGIG (reference sequence). Deletions cut 5 bases from V and 4 bases from J, with 12 bases between. The CDR3 has 13 residues. CDR3 region: CAWADGKYNEQFF. CDR3 bases: TGTGCCTGGGCGGACGGGAAATACAATGAGCAGTTCTTC.

The V call is TRBV2, the J call TRBJ2-7; D ambiguous. Germline CDR1 is SNHLY and CDR2 is FYNNEI. This CDR3 has 12 residues. The V gene lost 6 bases and the J gene lost 3 bases, with 9 bases spanning the gap. DNA for the CDR3: TGTGCCAGCAGGCTAGAAAGCTACGAGCAGTACTTC. It translates to CASRLESYEQYF.

The table lists this clone with a count of one. This sequence joins TRBV9 and TRBJ2-1, with a tentative D call TRBD1 (5 bases). The V end lost 1 base, the J end lost 7 bases, and 12 bases lay between the germline ends. CDR1 and CDR2 from the germline V gene are SGDLS and YYNGEE. This CDR3 contains 14 residues. Here the CDR3 DNA reads TGTGCCAGCAGCGTAAGTCAGGGTAAAAATGAGCAGTTCTTC. Translation gives CASSVSQGKNEQFF.

This rearrangement joins TRBV7-2 to TRBJ2-5; D is undetermined. Per the germline V gene, CDR1 is SGHTA and CDR2 is FQGNSA. V dropped 3 bases and J dropped 0 bases, with 5 bases sitting between them. The CDR3 contains 13 residues. The CDR3 DNA reads as TGTGCCAGCAGCTTGATGTACCAAGAGACCCAGTACTTC. It codes for CASSLMYQETQYF.

The chain has TRBV10-3 and TRBJ2-7, with 9 positions matching TRBD2. The CDR3 covers 17 residues. V gave up 2 bases and J gave up 0 bases; unmatched junction bases: 8. Germline V CDR1 and CDR2: ENHRY, SYGVKD. The CDR3 bases are TGTGCCATCAGTGAGACGTTACTAGCGGGCGGCTCCTACGAGCAGTACTTC. It codes for CAISETLLAGGSYEQYF.

The chain links TRBV2 to TRBJ2-3; D might be TRBD2 (6 bases). This CDR3 is built from 15 residues. Germline V gene sequence: CDR1 SNHLY, CDR2 FYNNEI. Trimming stripped 6 bases from V and 2 bases from J, with 15 bases between. CDR3 sequence (DNA): TGTGCCAGCAGGATTAGCGGAACCGTCACAGATACGCAGTATTTT. This translates into CASRISGTVTDTQYF.

The chain is built from TRBV18 and TRBJ2-2; perhaps TRBD2 as D (5 bases). The V end lost 3 bases, the J end lost 5 bases, and 7 bases lay between the germline ends. The V gene's germline CDR1 is KGHSH and CDR2 LQKENI. The CDR3 loop spans 13 amino acids. The CDR3 coding sequence is TGTGCCAGCTCACCGGAGCGGACCGGGGAGCTGTTTTTT. This encodes CASSPERTGELFF.